The text below deals with one T cell receptor (beta chain). This entry comes from a study of cytomegalovirus exposure and HLA in healthy donors. The primer mix had 60 Vbeta and 13 Jbeta primers. Clones were sequenced by immunoSEQ multiplex PCR, and TCRdb holds only the in-frame ones, with some missing. This sample yields more than 110,000 clones, of which around 77% are seen a single time; 2% to 2.5% belongs to the top ten. Germline V gene lookup returns CDR1 SQVTM and CDR2 ANQGSEA. This CDR3 has 14 amino acids. V was cut by 4 bases and J by 4 bases, with 17 bases left in between. Sample: PBMCs. The rearrangement links TRBV29-1 to TRBJ2-7; weak D call: TRBD2 (5 bases). The sequence was obtained from a man younger than 45 in good health and CMV-seronegative. This CDR3 is CSVGGSPFSYEQYF. CDR3 DNA sequence: TGCAGCGTTGGAGGGAGTCCGTTTTCATACGAGCAGTACTTC.